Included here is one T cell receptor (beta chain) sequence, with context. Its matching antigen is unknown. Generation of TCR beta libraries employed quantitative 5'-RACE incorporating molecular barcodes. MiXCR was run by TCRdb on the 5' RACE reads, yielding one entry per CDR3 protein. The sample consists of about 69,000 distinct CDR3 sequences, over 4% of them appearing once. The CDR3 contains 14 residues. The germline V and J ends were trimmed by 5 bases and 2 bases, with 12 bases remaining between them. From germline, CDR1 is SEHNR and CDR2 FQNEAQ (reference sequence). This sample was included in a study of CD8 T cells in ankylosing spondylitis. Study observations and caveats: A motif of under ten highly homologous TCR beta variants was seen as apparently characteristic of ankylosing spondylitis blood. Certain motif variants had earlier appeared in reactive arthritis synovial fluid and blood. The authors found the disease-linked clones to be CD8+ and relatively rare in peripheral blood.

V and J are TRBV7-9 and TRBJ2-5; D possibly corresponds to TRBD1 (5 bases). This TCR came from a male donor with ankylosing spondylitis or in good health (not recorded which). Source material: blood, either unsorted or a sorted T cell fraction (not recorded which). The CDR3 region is CASSIGHNQETQYF. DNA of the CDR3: TGTGCCAGCAGCATCGGACATAATCAAGAGACCCAGTACTTC.